This TCR beta chain derives from a study of CD8+ T cells in alopecia areata. As concerns this clone: No antigen is known for it.

Study-level results: An increase in clonality over normal scalp was evident in lesional scalp, especially alopecia totalis/universalis.

Sequencing used cDNA as its template, made by extracting RNA and reverse transcribing it. The data were produced by immunoSEQ multiplex PCR, yet TCRdb's version contains in-frame clones alone and is incomplete. Counted here are roughly 250,000 clones, approximately 61% occurring once; the ten biggest clones make up about 1.3%. V lost 5 bases and J lost 3, with 17 bases in between. CDR3 length: 15 amino acids. Germline values: CDR1 SGHTA, CDR2 FQGNSA. The genes are TRBV7-2 and TRBJ2-7, with TRBD2 as a possible D gene (5 bases). The TCR originated in a human donor with alopecia areata. Sequencing used CD4+ T cells sorted from blood, obtained at week 0. DNA of the CDR3: TGTGCCAGCAGCCCACCCCGGGCCGGGGACTACGAGCAGTACTTC. As protein: CASSPPRAGDYEQYF.